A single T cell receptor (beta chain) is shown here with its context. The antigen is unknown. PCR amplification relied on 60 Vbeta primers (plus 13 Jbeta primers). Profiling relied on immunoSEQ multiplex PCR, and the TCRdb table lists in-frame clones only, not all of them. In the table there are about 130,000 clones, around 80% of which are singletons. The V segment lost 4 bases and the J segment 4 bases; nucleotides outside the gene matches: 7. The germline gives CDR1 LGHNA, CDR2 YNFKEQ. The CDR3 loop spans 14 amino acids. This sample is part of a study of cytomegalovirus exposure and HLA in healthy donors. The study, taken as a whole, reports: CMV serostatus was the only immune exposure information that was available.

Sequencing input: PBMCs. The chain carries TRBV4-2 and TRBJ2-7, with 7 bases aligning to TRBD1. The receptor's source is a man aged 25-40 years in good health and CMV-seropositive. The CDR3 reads CASSPYRGSYEQYF. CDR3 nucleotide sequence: TGTGCCAGCAGCCCCTACAGGGGTTCTTACGAGCAGTACTTC.